The count of the clone carrying this TCR beta chain is one. Its antigen is not known. Time point noted: baseline, week 1 (first vaccination visit). Specified treatment: pre-vaccination baseline after standard-of-care therapy. The source of the sample is a study of a mutant IDH1 vaccine in newly diagnosed glioma. Overall study context: The sex distribution of treated patients was about 62% male and roughly 38% female, with a mean age of around 40 years. Pretreatment consisted of radiotherapy, temozolomide, or both, with most receiving both. Overall study findings and caveats: Pseudoprogression showed no apparent link to changes in top peripheral T cell clonotypes. Overall, 93.3% of patients had vaccine-induced immune responses.

Looked up from germline, CDR1 is LNHDA and CDR2 is SQIVND (reference sequence). This CDR3 is 15 amino acids long. Trimming at V came to 7 bases and at J to 10 bases, leaving 15 bases not matched to a gene. The repertoire was sequenced with immunoSEQ multiplex PCR; TCRdb's copy has only in-frame clones and lacks some. The repertoire consists of around 100,000 clones, with over 75% occurring once and the leading ten covering about 5.6%. This receptor was taken from a man aged 35 to 55 with glioma. Some clones in this sample may be carry-over from other donors' samples. V is TRBV19 and J is TRBJ2-1; TRBD1 aligns across 8 bases. The specimen comprised PBMCs, sampled from a glioma patient treated with radiotherapy, temozolomide or both. CDR3 sequence (DNA): TGTGCCAGTAATTTCGGGACAGGACTTTCTCGGGAGCAGTTCTTC. It is translated as CASNFGTGLSREQFF.